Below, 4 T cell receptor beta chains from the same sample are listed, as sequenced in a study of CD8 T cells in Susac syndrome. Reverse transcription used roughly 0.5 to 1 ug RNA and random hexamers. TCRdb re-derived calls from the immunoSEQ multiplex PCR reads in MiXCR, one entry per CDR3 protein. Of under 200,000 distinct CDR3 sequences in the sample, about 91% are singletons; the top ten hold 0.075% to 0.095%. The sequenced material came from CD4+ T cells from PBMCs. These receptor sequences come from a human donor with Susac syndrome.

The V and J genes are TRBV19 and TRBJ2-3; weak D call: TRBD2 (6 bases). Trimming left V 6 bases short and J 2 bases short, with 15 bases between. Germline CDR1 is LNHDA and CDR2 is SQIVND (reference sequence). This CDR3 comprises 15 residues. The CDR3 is CASRASGGPTDTQYF. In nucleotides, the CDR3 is TGTGCCAGTAGAGCATCCGGGGGTCCCACAGATACGCAGTATTTT.

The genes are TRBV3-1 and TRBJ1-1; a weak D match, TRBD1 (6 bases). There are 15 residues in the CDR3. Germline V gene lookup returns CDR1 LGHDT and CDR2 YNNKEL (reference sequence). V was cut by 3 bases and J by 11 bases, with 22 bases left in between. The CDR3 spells CASSHYEQGSLEAFF. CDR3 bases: TGTGCCAGCAGCCATTACGAACAGGGTTCCCTCGAGGCTTTCTTT.

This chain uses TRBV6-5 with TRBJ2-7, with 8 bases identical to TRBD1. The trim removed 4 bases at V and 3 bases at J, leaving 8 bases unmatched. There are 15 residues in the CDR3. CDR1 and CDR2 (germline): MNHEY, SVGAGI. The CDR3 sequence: CASSLAGGSSYEQYF. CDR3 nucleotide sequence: TGTGCCAGCAGTTTGGCAGGGGGCTCGAGCTACGAGCAGTACTTC.

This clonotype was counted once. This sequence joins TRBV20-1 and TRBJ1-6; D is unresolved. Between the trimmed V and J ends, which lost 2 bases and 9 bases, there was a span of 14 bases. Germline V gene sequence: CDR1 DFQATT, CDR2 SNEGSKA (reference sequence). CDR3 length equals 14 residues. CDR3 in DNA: TGCAGTGCTAGAACCCTAGAGCGGAGTTCACCCCTCCACTTT. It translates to CSARTLERSSPLHF.